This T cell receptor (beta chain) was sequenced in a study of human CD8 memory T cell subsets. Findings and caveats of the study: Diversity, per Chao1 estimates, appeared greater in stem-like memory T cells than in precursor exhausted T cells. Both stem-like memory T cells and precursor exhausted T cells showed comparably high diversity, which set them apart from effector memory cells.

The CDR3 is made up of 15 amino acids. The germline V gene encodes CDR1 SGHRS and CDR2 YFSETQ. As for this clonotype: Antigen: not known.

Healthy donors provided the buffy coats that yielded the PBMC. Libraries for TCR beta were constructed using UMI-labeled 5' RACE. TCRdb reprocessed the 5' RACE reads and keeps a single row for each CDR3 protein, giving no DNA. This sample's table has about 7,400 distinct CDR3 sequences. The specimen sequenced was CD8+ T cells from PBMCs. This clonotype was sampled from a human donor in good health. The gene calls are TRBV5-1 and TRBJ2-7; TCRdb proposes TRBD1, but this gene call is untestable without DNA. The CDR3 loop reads CASSFNRVGKYEQYF.